Sequencing of this T cell receptor beta chain was carried out in a study of vaccination and CD4 T cells after COVID-19. Study as a whole: The study drew post-COVID samples a median roughly 99 days after diagnosis (range 35 to 161). In culture, cells were exposed to overlapping spike peptides from SARS-CoV-2, HCoV-NL63, HCoV-OC43 and HCoV-229E.

Sequencing of cultured CD4+ T cell DNA used the Oncomine TCR Beta short-read assay. One entry per CDR3 protein results from TCRdb running MiXCR on the PCR reads. This sample has about 26,000 distinct CDR3 sequences, with roughly two fifths found just once. The sample's treatment: approximately nine-day PBMC culture with coronavirus spike peptide pools or control peptides (ViraFEST assay). About this clonotype itself: Its specificity is not known.

This TCR derives from a human donor who had recovered from COVID-19. The specimen was CD4+ T cells from blood, cultured in vitro.

The CDR3 DNA is TGTGCCAGCAACGACAGGGGGCTGAAAGGGAAGGGACAGCCCCAGCATTTT. Protein: CASNDRGLKGKGQPQHF. This chain connects TRBV6-1 to TRBJ1-5, with TRBD1 matching 10 bases. CDR3 length: 17 amino acids. V shed 7 bases, J shed 7 bases, and the junction held 16 bases outside the gene matches. Germline CDR1 MNHNS, CDR2 SASEGT.